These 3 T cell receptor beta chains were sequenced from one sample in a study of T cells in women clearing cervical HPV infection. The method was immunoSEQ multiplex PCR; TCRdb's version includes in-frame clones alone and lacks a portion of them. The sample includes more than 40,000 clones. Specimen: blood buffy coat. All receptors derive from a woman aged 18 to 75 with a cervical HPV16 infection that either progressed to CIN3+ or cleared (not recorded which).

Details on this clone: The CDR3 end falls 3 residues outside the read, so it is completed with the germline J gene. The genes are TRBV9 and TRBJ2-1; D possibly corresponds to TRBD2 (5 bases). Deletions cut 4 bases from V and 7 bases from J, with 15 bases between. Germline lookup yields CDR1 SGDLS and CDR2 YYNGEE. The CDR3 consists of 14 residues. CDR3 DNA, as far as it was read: TGTGCCAGCAGCCCTAGCTTGTCTTTTAATGAG. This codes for CASSPSLSFNE. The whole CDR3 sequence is CASSPSLSFNEQFF.

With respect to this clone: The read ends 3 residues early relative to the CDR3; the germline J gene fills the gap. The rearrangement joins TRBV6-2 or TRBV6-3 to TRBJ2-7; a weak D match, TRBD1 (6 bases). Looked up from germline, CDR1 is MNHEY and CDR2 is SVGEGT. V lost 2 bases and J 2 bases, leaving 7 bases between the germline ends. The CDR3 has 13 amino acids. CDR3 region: CASSYRDTYEQYF. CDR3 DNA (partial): TGTGCCAGCAGTTACCGGGACACCTACGAG.

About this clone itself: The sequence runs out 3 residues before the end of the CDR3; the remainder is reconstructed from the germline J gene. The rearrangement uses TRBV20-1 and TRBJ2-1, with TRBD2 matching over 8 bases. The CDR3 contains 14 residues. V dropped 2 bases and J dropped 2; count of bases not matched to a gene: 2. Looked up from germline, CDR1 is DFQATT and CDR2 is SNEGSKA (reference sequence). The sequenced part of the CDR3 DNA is TGCAGTGCTAGATTCGGGGGGGCCTACAATGAG. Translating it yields CSARFGGAYNE. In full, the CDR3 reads CSARFGGAYNEQFF.